This TCR beta chain was obtained from a study of blood T cell repertoires in COVID-19. Turning to the study itself: PBMCs, B-cell-depleted T cells, or T cells were the source of the cDNA or gDNA that made up the material.

The V gene's germline CDR1 is SGHTA and CDR2 FQGNSA. The V end lost 5 bases, the J end lost 2 bases, and 12 bases lay between the germline ends. The CDR3 has 14 amino acids. In the original processing: For nucleated cells, counts were estimated from reference gene primer amplification. Here immunoSEQ multiplex PCR was the method, and the copy in TCRdb shows in-frame clones only, minus some. The V and J calls and clone size are taken from that table; D and trimming were inferred from the DNA. The sample consists of over 250,000 clones, 70% to 90% of them appearing once. This chain joins TRBV7-2 and TRBJ2-5, with TRBD1 as a possible D gene (5 bases). The sample comprised peripheral blood. The origin of this receptor is a woman aged 40 to 49 who had recovered from COVID-19. The CDR3 DNA reads TGTGCCAGCAGCCCCTGGGCAGGGCAAGAGACCCAGTACTTC. It is translated as CASSPWAGQETQYF.